This entry lists 22 T cell receptor beta chains sequenced from one sample in a study of T cell responses to AZD1222 COVID-19 vaccine. Using immunoSEQ multiplex PCR, the repertoire was profiled, and TCRdb retains in-frame clones only, with some absent. The data contain roughly 130,000 clones, about nine tenths of them singletons. The specimen comprised peripheral blood, sampled on day 0 of AZD1222 vaccination. The source is an adult in good health.

The rearrangement links TRBV6-5 to TRBJ1-5; D call uncertain. Germline V gene lookup returns CDR1 MNHEY and CDR2 SVGAGI. This CDR3 spans 16 amino acids. V was trimmed by 1 base and J by 0 bases, leaving 10 bases between them. This CDR3 reads CASSYFRTVSNQPQHF. CDR3 coding DNA: TGTGCCAGCAGTTACTTCAGAACGGTTAGCAATCAGCCCCAGCATTTT.

This clone turned up a few times. The gene calls are TRBV11-2 and TRBJ2-7; D is ambiguous. Deletions cut 2 bases from V and 3 bases from J, with 2 bases between. The CDR3 is made up of 11 amino acids. Germline V CDR1 and CDR2: SGHAT, FQNNGV. The CDR3 sequence: CASSLHYEQYF. In nucleotides, the CDR3 is TGTGCCAGCAGCTTACACTACGAGCAGTACTTC.

The CDR3 coding sequence is TGTGCCAGCAGCCGGGCGGGACAATATAGCAATCAGCCCCAGCATTTT. Protein sequence: CASSRAGQYSNQPQHF. The chain links TRBV27 to TRBJ1-5, with D perhaps TRBD1 (6 bases). Trimming took 6 bases from V and 0 from J, leaving 15 bases between them. Germline assignment: CDR1 MNHEY and CDR2 SMNVEV (reference sequence). The CDR3 has 16 residues.

This clone has a single count. The chain recombines TRBV5-1 with TRBJ1-1; 10 positions agree with TRBD1. CDR1 and CDR2 from the germline V gene are SGHRS and YFSETQ. The CDR3 sequence is 15 residues long. Trimming took 4 bases from V and 2 from J; bases not matched to a gene: 5. CDR3 sequence: CASSARTGGNTEAFF. DNA for the CDR3: TGCGCCAGCAGCGCCCGGACAGGGGGTAACACTGAAGCTTTCTTT.

V is TRBV7-8 and J is TRBJ2-4; 9 positions agree with TRBD2. Per germline, CDR1 SGHVS and CDR2 FQNEAQ. Trimming at V came to 4 bases and at J to 7 bases, leaving 5 bases not matched to a gene. The CDR3 spans 14 residues. CDR3 DNA: TGTGCCAGCAGCTCCGGGACTAGCTCCAACATTCAGTACTTC. This codes for CASSSGTSSNIQYF. Looking up the rest from reference TRBV7-8 and TRBJ2-4 gives the full variable domain: GAGVSQSPRYKVAKRGQDVALRCDPISGHVSLFWYQQALGQGPEFLTYFQNEAQLDKSGLPSDRFFAERPEGSVSTLKIQRTQQEDSAVYLCASSSGTSSNIQYFGAGTRLSVL.

The chain combines TRBV25-1 with TRBJ1-4; 7 positions match TRBD1. The V gene end was trimmed by 3 bases and the J gene end by 3 bases; junction bases not matched to a gene: 7. The CDR3 length is 16 residues. Germline assignment: CDR1 MGHDK and CDR2 SYGVNS. In nucleotides, the CDR3 is TGTGCCAGCAGTGAGCCCAGGGGGGGTTCTAATGAAAAACTGTTTTTT. Encoded protein: CASSEPRGGSNEKLFF.

V usage is TRBV7-9 and J usage is TRBJ2-2; D ambiguous. Trimming stripped 2 bases from V and 7 bases from J, with 14 bases between. The CDR3 spans 15 residues. CDR1 SEHNR and CDR2 FQNEAQ come from the germline V gene (reference sequence). The chain's CDR3 is CASSLFAEKRGELFF. The CDR3 nucleotides read TGTGCCAGCAGCTTATTTGCCGAGAAACGCGGGGAGCTGTTTTTT.

V is TRBV6-5 and J is TRBJ2-7; 7 nucleotides align to TRBD1. The CDR3 runs 12 residues. CDR1 is MNHEY, CDR2 SVGAGI, per germline. V gave up 5 bases and J gave up 12 bases; unmatched junction bases: 10. In DNA, the CDR3 is TGTGCCAGCAGTACGCGACAGGGCCTCCCGTACTTC. Residues: CASSTRQGLPYF.

V usage is TRBV5-8 and J usage is TRBJ2-5; perhaps TRBD1 as D (6 bases). The CDR3 loop spans 14 amino acids. Trimming pared 1 base from V and 4 bases from J, leaving 11 bases between. CDR1 is SGHTS, CDR2 YDEGEE, per germline. CDR3 sequence (DNA): TGTGCCAGCAGCTTGAGGCAGGGGACAGAGACCCAGTACTTC. It specifies CASSLRQGTETQYF.

The V gene is TRBV9, the J gene TRBJ1-6, with D maybe TRBD1 (5 bases). Trimming shortened V by 0 bases and J by 10 bases, and 14 bases separated the two germline ends. Germline CDR1 is SGDLS and CDR2 is YYNGEE. The CDR3 is 15 residues long. CDR3 sequence (DNA): TGTGCCAGCAGCGTAGTGCAGGGAAAAGGATCACCCCTCCACTTT. It yields the protein CASSVVQGKGSPLHF.

This chain joins TRBV7-9 and TRBJ2-5; tentatively, D is TRBD2 (5 bases). The CDR3 extends over 14 amino acids. The ends were cut back, 5 bases at V and 3 bases at J, with 13 bases in the middle. Per germline, CDR1 SEHNR and CDR2 FQNEAQ (reference sequence). The CDR3 protein is CASSLGKAEETQYF. The CDR3 nucleotides are TGTGCCAGCAGCCTCGGGAAAGCTGAAGAGACCCAGTACTTC.

The V gene is TRBV5-1, the J gene TRBJ2-7; 13 positions match TRBD2. CDR1 and CDR2 (germline): SGHRS, YFSETQ. V lost 4 bases and J lost 5; bases outside the gene matches: 6. This CDR3 comprises 15 residues. Here the CDR3 reads CASSQGLAGLNEQYF. In nucleotides, the CDR3 is TGCGCCAGCAGCCAGGGACTAGCGGGACTCAACGAGCAGTACTTC.

This chain uses TRBV18 with TRBJ1-5, with TRBD1 matching over 7 bases. This CDR3 has 15 amino acids. V lost 4 bases and J lost 1; bases outside the gene matches: 4. CDR1 is KGHSH and CDR2 is LQKENI in the germline V gene. Written as DNA, the CDR3 is TGTGCCAGCTCACTTACGACAGGGAGCAATCAGCCCCAGCATTTT. This sequence encodes CASSLTTGSNQPQHF.

V usage is TRBV2 and J usage is TRBJ1-2; D possibly corresponds to TRBD1 (5 bases). This CDR3 region has 14 residues. Trimming shortened V by 5 bases and J by 4 bases, and 14 bases separated the two germline ends. Per germline, CDR1 SNHLY and CDR2 FYNNEI. The CDR3 sequence is CASSPSTDIYGYTF. The CDR3 nucleotides read TGTGCCAGCAGTCCCTCGACAGACATCTATGGCTACACCTTC.

The rearrangement joins TRBV10-2 to TRBJ1-3; 10 nucleotides line up with TRBD1. CDR1 is WSHSY and CDR2 is SAAADI in the germline V gene. The V and J ends lost 7 bases and 3 bases, in that order; junction bases with no gene match: 3. The CDR3 loop spans 14 amino acids. CDR3 in DNA: TGCGCCAGCAAGACAGGGGGCCGTGGAAACACCATATATTTT. It translates to CASKTGGRGNTIYF.

CDR3 loop: CASRQDSDYGYTF. The CDR3 coding sequence is TGTGCCAGCAGACAGGACAGTGATTATGGCTACACCTTC. This chain connects TRBV6-5 to TRBJ1-2; perhaps TRBD1 as D (6 bases). The CDR3 is 13 residues long. Trimming shortened V by 6 bases and J by 5 bases, and 13 bases separated the two germline ends. Germline loops: CDR1 MNHEY, CDR2 SVGAGI.

The chain couples TRBV27 to TRBJ1-2; D is ambiguous. The CDR3 sequence is 14 residues long. Germline CDR1 reads MNHEY; CDR2 reads SMNVEV (reference sequence). Trimming stripped 3 bases from V and 4 bases from J, with 12 bases between. Here the CDR3 DNA reads TGTGCCAGCAGTTTCCAGACGGGGAGCTATGGCTACACCTTC. Translated: CASSFQTGSYGYTF.

This clone has just a few counts. J is TRBJ1-6 and V is TRBV7-9; 9 bases are shared with TRBD1. The CDR3 loop spans 14 amino acids. V lost 11 bases, J lost 7 bases, and 9 bases stayed unmatched. Germline V gives CDR1 SEHNR, CDR2 FQNEAQ (reference sequence). CDR3 DNA sequence: TGTGCCGGACAGGACAGGGGAGCGAATTCACCCCTCCACTTT. It codes for CAGQDRGANSPLHF.

The rearrangement links TRBV5-1 to TRBJ2-1; 9 bases align to TRBD2. The CDR3 spans 15 residues. The trim removed 2 bases at V and 4 bases at J, leaving 4 bases unmatched. Per the germline V gene, CDR1 is SGHRS and CDR2 is YFSETQ. This chain's CDR3 is CASSFGLASYNEQFF. The CDR3 coding sequence is TGCGCCAGCAGCTTCGGACTAGCGTCTTACAATGAGCAGTTCTTC. The whole variable domain, remainder taken from reference TRBV5-1 and TRBJ2-1, is KAGVTQTPRYLIKTRGQQVTLSCSPISGHRSVSWYQQTPGQGLQFLFEYFSETQRNKGNFPGRFSGRQFSNSRSEMNVSTLELGDSALYLCASSFGLASYNEQFFGPGTRLTVL.

DNA for the CDR3: TGTGCCAGCTCACACAGGAGGCAGGGGGCGGAGACCCAGTACTTC. Translated: CASSHRRQGAETQYF. This rearrangement joins TRBV18 to TRBJ2-5; TRBD1 matches 8 bases. V lost 4 bases and J lost 5; bases outside the gene matches: 9. CDR1 and CDR2 from the germline V gene are KGHSH and LQKENI. The length of the CDR3 is 15 residues. The complete variable domain, with remaining parts taken from reference TRBV18 and TRBJ2-5, reads NAGVMQNPRHLVRRRGQEARLRCSPMKGHSHVYWYRQLPEEGLKFMVYLQKENIIDESGMPKERFSAEFPKEGPSILRIQQVVRGDSAAYFCASSHRRQGAETQYFGPGTRLLVL.

The J gene is TRBJ1-1, the V gene TRBV25-1, with TRBD1 matching 8 bases. The CDR3 loop spans 15 amino acids. The V and J ends lost 6 bases and 1 base, in that order; junction bases with no gene match: 7. From germline, CDR1 is MGHDK and CDR2 SYGVNS. The CDR3 DNA is TGTGCCAGCAGACAGGGGGGAATTTCGAACACTGAAGCTTTCTTT. Amino acid sequence: CASRQGGISNTEAFF.

The V gene is TRBV7-9, the J gene TRBJ1-2, with D maybe TRBD1 (6 bases). Deletions cut 0 bases from V and 4 bases from J, with 9 bases between. CDR3 length equals 14 residues. Germline V CDR1 and CDR2: SEHNR, FQNEAQ (reference sequence). Written as DNA, the CDR3 is TGTGCCAGCAGCTTAGCGGGGGCTGGCTATGGCTACACCTTC. It encodes CASSLAGAGYGYTF.